This T cell receptor (beta chain) was identified in a study of cytomegalovirus exposure and HLA in healthy donors. 60 Vbeta and 13 Jbeta primers were used in PCR. Method: immunoSEQ multiplex PCR; TCRdb's copy keeps in-frame clones and lacks some. The sample contains about 190,000 clones, 60% to 80% of which appear only once. Study results and limitations: Most sequenced TCRs were rare (though some public TCRs occurred in many donors). CMV serostatus alone was available as immune exposure information.

This CDR3 comprises 18 residues. CDR1 and CDR2 (germline): LNHDA, SQIVND (reference sequence). V gave up 4 bases and J gave up 6 bases; unmatched junction bases: 16. Donors were nominally healthy when sampled, though unrecorded immune exposures were likely. As to this clone: Its antigen is as yet unknown.

J is TRBJ1-5 and V is TRBV19, with 9 bases that match TRBD1. Material for sequencing was PBMCs. The TCR was taken from a woman younger than 30 in good health and CMV-seronegative. The CDR3 DNA is TGTGCCAGTAGTACCATTGTGGGGGGGGGACAGGGTTTTCAGCCCCAGCATTTT. Encoded protein: CASSTIVGGGQGFQPQHF.